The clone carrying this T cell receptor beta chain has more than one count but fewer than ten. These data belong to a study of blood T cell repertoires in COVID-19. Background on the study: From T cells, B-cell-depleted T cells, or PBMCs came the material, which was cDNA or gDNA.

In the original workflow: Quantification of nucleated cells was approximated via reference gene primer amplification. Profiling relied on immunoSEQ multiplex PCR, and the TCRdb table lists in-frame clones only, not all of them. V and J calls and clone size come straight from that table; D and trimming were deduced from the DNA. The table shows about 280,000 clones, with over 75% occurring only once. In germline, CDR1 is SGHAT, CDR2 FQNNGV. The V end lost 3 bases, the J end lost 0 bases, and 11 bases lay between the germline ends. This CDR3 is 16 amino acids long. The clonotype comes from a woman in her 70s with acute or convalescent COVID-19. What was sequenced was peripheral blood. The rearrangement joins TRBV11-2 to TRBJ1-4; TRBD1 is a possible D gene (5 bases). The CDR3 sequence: CASSLGRSATNEKLFF. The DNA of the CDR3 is TGTGCCAGCAGCTTGGGGCGGAGTGCAACTAATGAAAAACTGTTTTTT.